This T cell receptor beta chain was sequenced in a study of T cell changes during pregnancy in multiple sclerosis. Sequenced by immunoSEQ multiplex PCR; TCRdb stores in-frame clones only, minus some. The sample lists roughly 76,000 clones, about 93% occurring once. This CDR3 contains 16 residues. CDR1 is SGHVS and CDR2 is FNYEAQ in the germline V gene. V lost 0 bases to trimming and J lost 0 bases, with 12 bases between them. The J gene is TRBJ2-7, the V gene TRBV7-6, with D possibly being TRBD2 (5 bases). This sample comprised CD4+ T cells from peripheral blood mononuclear cells, obtained after pregnancy. The sequence was collected from a female donor with multiple sclerosis, enrolled in a pregnancy study. In DNA form, the CDR3 reads TGTGCCAGCAGCTTAGCTCTAGCAGGTAGCTCCTACGAGCAGTACTTC. It is translated as CASSLALAGSSYEQYF.